Listed below are T cell receptor beta chains from one sample, sequenced in a study of human T cells and chemical hapten exposure. From the RACE reads, TCRdb called clonotypes with MiXCR, one entry per CDR3 protein. The sample includes tens of thousands of distinct CDR3 sequences, about 8.6% seen only once; the top ten take roughly 3.1%. Material: whole blood. These receptors originate from a female donor in good health. Some clones in this sample may be carry-over from other donors' samples. Both conserved end residues are part of each CDR3. Some rows have no size entry. The others give once, few or many, or a class for an expanded clone.

NA	TRBV19	TRBJ1-5	CASSFSYHQPQHF
many	TRBV19	TRBJ2-7	CASSVSGSSYEQYF
NA	TRBV19	TRBJ2-2	CASGYSSQGADGELFF
few	TRBV7-6	TRBJ2-6	CASSLEMGTGANVLTF
NA	TRBV28	TRBJ1-1	CASRLDSANLFDTEAFF
NA	TRBV29-1	TRBJ1-1	CSGRDREAFF
few	TRBV9	TRBJ2-5	CASSVGMAEETQYF
NA	TRBV7-3	TRBJ2-1	CASSYLGTSGSGEQFF
few	TRBV2	TRBJ2-3	CASRTGSTDTQYF
NA	TRBV20-1	TRBJ2-1	CSALLAGAVYNEQFF
NA	TRBV6-1	TRBJ2-1	CASSESGRGEQFF
NA	TRBV12-3/TRBV12-4	TRBJ2-7	CASSSSGKYEQYF
many	TRBV2	TRBJ1-1	CASSERENTEAFF
many	TRBV7-6	TRBJ2-2	CASSFSGTGELFF
many	TRBV27	TRBJ1-5	CASSSDTSVDQPQHF
many	TRBV6-6	TRBJ1-6	CASKAHTYNSPLHF
NA	TRBV7-9	TRBJ2-7	CASRRESYEQYF
NA	TRBV24-1	TRBJ2-3	CATSEGLTDTQYF
NA	TRBV3-1	TRBJ1-1	CASSQDRGLTNTEAFF
many	TRBV29-1	TRBJ1-3	CSVEKADPGNTIYF
many	TRBV7-2	TRBJ1-3	CASSIYPSSGNTIYF
NA	TRBV2	TRBJ2-7	CASSVRGAYYEQYF
many	TRBV29-1	TRBJ2-5	CSVDPGTSGQTQYF
NA	TRBV19	TRBJ2-3	CASSIVPAGGTDTQYF
many	TRBV6-6	TRBJ2-3	CASSYSMWGYKVDTQYF
NA	TRBV28	TRBJ2-3	CASRMVQGTDTQYF
many	TRBV28	TRBJ2-1	CASSALKGAAYNEQFF
few	TRBV12-3/TRBV12-4	TRBJ2-5	CASSPPLGSYQETQYF
NA	TRBV28	TRBJ2-6	CASSQYTGSGANVLTF
few	TRBV7-2	TRBJ1-4	CASSLLTGSEKLFF
many	TRBV7-6	TRBJ2-3	CASSPGQGRGDTQYF
NA	TRBV24-1	TRBJ2-3	CATSDVGRSLTDTQYF
many	TRBV20-1	TRBJ2-7	CSARDRAPGTSYYEQYF
many	TRBV15	TRBJ2-1	CATSGGDSYNEQFF
NA	TRBV14	TRBJ2-7	CASSQTDTEQYF
NA	TRBV10-3	TRBJ2-7	CAISGEYRGSYEQYF
NA	TRBV12-3/TRBV12-4	TRBJ2-7	CASSLVNSYEQYF
many	TRBV20-1	TRBJ2-7	CSAGGGAEEQYF
NA	TRBV14	TRBJ2-5	CASSPSLAGVETQYF
NA	TRBV27	TRBJ2-7	CASSTGTKPYEQYF
many	TRBV4-3	TRBJ2-7	CASSQAPTGAYYEQYF
many	TRBV7-2	TRBJ2-1	CASSLTSGGINEQFF
NA	TRBV3-1	TRBJ2-2	CASSGPTTGELFF
NA	TRBV4-1	TRBJ1-4	CASSGKGQADLVRLFF
few	TRBV6-2/TRBV6-3	TRBJ1-1	CASSYGEAAEAFF
NA	TRBV5-4	TRBJ1-2	CASTPGGIGYGYTF
few	TRBV4-3	TRBJ1-2	CASSQGAQSYGYTF
NA	TRBV27	TRBJ2-7	CASSLSSGGGEQYF
NA	TRBV27	TRBJ2-7	CASSLTTGAYEQYF
NA	TRBV4-1	TRBJ1-1	CASSQGRGAVNTEAFF
few	TRBV13	TRBJ1-1	CANTGRPNTEAFF
few	TRBV19	TRBJ2-2	CASSKQGAKTTGELFF
NA	TRBV3-1	TRBJ1-3	CASSQDFGNTIYF
NA	TRBV7-9	TRBJ2-1	CASSLGGTRYEQFF
many	TRBV5-5	TRBJ1-1	CASSSQGSTEAFF